This T cell receptor (beta chain) is from a study of CD8+CD57+ T cells in acquired aplastic anemia. As for the study in general: Mean yield of DNA from sorted CD4+ and CD8+ cells was roughly 3.4 ug. Whole-study results and caveats: Comparison of patients with controls identified around 30 shared CD8+ CDR3 sequences.

The sample holds a few counts of this clonotype. The antigen remains undetermined. Genomic DNA, the template, was used for profiling of the TCR beta VDJ and CDR3. TCRdb called the reads again in MiXCR, with one record for every CDR3 protein. The data hold 100,000 to 150,000 distinct CDR3 sequences, with over 45% observed a single time. The CDR3 has 15 residues. Germline values: CDR1 MDHEN, CDR2 SYDVKM. The trim removed 8 bases at V and 3 bases at J, leaving 9 bases unmatched. This clonotype was sampled from a human donor in good health, serving as a control. The chain recombines TRBV28 with TRBJ1-3; 8 bases fit TRBD1. Sequencing was performed on sorted CD4+, CD8+, or CD8+CD57+ T cells (not recorded which) from PBMCs. CDR3 residues: CASGGQGQVGNTIYF. For the CDR3, the DNA is TGTGCCAGCGGGGGGCAGGGACAGGTTGGAAACACCATATATTTT.